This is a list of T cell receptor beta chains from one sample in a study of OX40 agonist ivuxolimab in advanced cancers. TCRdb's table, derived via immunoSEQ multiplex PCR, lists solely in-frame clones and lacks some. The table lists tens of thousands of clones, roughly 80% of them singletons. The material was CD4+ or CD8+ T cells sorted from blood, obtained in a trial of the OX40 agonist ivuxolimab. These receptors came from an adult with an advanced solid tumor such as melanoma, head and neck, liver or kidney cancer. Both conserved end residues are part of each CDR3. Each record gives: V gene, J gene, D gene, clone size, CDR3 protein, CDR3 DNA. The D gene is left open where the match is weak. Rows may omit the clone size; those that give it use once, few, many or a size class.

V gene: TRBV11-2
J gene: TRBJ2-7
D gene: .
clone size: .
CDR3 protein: CASSSNWGVYEQYF
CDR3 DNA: TGTGCCAGCAGCTCCAACTGGGGTGTATACGAGCAGTACTTC

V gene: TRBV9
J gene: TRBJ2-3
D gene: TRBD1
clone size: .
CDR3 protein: CASSVPGQGNTQYF
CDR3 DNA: TGTGCCAGCAGCGTTCCGGGACAGGGGAATACGCAGTATTTT

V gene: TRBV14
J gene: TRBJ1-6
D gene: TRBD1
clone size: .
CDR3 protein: CASSQPTGGGNSPLHF
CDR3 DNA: TGTGCCAGCAGCCAACCAACAGGGGGTGGGAATTCACCCCTCCACTTT

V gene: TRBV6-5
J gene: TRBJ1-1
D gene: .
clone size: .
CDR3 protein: CASSLPGGTEAFF
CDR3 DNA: TGTGCCAGCAGTTTACCCGGGGGCACTGAAGCTTTCTTT

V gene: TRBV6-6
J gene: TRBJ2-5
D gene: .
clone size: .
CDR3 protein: CASTDRQPVETQYF
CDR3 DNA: TGTGCCAGCACCGACAGACAACCAGTTGAGACCCAGTACTTC

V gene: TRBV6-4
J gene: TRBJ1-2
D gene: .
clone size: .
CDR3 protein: CASSAGGQPTGYTF
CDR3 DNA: TGTGCCAGCAGTGCCGGAGGACAGCCGACAGGCTACACCTTC

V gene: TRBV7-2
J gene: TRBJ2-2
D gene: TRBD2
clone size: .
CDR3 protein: CASSLGGGLAGELFF
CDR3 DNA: TGTGCCAGCAGCCTCGGGGGGGGCCTCGCCGGGGAGCTGTTTTTT

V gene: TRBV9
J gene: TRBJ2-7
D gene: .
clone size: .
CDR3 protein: CASSASPGNEQYF
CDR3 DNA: TGTGCCAGCAGCGCCTCCCCCGGCAACGAGCAGTACTTC

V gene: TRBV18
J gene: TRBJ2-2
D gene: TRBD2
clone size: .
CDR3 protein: CASSPLRGINTGELFF
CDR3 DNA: TGTGCCAGCTCACCGCTGCGGGGGATAAACACCGGGGAGCTGTTTTTT

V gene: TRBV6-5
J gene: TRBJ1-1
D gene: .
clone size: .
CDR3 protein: CASSYSGGVYTEAFF
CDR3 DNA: TGTGCCAGCAGTTACTCGGGAGGGGTTTACACTGAAGCTTTCTTT

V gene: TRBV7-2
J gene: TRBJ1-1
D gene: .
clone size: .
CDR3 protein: CASRVSTEAFF
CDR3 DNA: TGTGCCAGCAGGGTCTCCACTGAAGCTTTCTTT

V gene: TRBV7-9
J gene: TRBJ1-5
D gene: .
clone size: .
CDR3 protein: CASSSGGRRGQPQHF
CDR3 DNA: TGTGCCAGCAGTTCCGGGGGGCGAAGGGGTCAGCCCCAGCATTTT

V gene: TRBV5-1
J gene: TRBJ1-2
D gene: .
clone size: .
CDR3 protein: CASSAQGDYGYTF
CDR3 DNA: TGCGCCAGCAGCGCGCAGGGTGACTATGGCTACACCTTC

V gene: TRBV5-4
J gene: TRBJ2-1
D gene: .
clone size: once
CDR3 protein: CASSSAHERLGEQFF
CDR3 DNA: TGTGCCAGCAGCTCGGCTCATGAGCGTTTAGGAGAGCAGTTCTTC

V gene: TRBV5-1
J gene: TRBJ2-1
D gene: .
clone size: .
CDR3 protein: CASRGGNSYNEQFF
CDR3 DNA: TGCGCCAGCAGGGGGGGAAACTCGTACAATGAGCAGTTCTTC

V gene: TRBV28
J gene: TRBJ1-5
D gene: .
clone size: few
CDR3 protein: CASTGQYQPQHF
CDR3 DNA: TGTGCCAGCACGGGGCAGTATCAGCCCCAGCATTTT

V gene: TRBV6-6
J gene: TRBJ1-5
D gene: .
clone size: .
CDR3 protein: CASSGGKLREPQHF
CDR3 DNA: TGTGCCAGCTCGGGGGGAAAGCTTAGGGAGCCCCAGCATTTT

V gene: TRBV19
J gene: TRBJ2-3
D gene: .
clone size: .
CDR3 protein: CASRRGPSTDTQYF
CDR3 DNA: TGTGCCAGCCGGAGGGGGCCTAGCACAGATACGCAGTATTTT

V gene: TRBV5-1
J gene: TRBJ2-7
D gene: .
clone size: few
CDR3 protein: CASSRDRTYEQYF
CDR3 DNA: TGCGCCAGCAGCCGAGACAGAACCTACGAGCAGTACTTC

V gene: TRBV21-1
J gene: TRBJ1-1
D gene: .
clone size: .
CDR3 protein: CASTRQGVNTEAFF
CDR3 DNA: TGTGCCAGCACCCGACAGGGAGTGAACACTGAAGCTTTCTTT

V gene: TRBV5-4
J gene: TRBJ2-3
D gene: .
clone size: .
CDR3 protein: CASSLGTNLYTDTQYF
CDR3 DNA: TGTGCCAGCAGCTTAGGGACCAACCTTTACACAGATACGCAGTATTTT

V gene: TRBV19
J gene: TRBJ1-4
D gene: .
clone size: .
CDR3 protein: CASSNNGQSGRLFF
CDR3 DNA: TGTGCCAGTAGCAACAACGGCCAATCGGGACGACTGTTTTTT

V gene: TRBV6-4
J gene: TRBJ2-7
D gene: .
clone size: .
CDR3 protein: CASSDLVRVYEQYF
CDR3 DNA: TGTGCCAGCAGTGATTTGGTACGGGTCTACGAGCAGTACTTC

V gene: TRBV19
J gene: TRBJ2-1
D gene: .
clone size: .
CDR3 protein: CASSMGGTGMGRQFF
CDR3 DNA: TGTGCCAGTAGTATGGGTGGGACGGGCATGGGGCGGCAGTTCTTC

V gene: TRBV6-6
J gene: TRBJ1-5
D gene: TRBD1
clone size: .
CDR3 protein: CASTKTGNSNQPQHF
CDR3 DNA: TGTGCCAGCACCAAGACAGGGAATAGCAATCAGCCCCAGCATTTT

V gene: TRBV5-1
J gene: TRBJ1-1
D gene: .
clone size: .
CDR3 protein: CASSSGHARGNTEAFF
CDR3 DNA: TGCGCCAGCAGCTCAGGTCACGCCAGGGGGAACACTGAAGCTTTCTTT

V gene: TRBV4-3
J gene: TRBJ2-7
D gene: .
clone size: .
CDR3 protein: CASSQEPLLPEQYF
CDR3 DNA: TGCGCCAGCAGCCAAGAGCCCCTTCTCCCCGAGCAGTACTTC

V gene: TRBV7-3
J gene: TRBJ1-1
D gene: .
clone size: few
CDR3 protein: CASSLGNRLDEAFF
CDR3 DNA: TGTGCCAGCAGCTTGGGGAACAGGTTGGATGAAGCTTTCTTT

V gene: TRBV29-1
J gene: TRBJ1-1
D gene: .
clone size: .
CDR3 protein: CSVVRTPAEAFF
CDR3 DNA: TGCAGCGTTGTTAGGACGCCGGCTGAAGCTTTCTTT

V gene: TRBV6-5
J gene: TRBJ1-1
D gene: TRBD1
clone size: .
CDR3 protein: CASRNRGRGTEAFF
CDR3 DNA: TGTGCCAGCAGGAACAGGGGTAGGGGAACTGAAGCTTTCTTT